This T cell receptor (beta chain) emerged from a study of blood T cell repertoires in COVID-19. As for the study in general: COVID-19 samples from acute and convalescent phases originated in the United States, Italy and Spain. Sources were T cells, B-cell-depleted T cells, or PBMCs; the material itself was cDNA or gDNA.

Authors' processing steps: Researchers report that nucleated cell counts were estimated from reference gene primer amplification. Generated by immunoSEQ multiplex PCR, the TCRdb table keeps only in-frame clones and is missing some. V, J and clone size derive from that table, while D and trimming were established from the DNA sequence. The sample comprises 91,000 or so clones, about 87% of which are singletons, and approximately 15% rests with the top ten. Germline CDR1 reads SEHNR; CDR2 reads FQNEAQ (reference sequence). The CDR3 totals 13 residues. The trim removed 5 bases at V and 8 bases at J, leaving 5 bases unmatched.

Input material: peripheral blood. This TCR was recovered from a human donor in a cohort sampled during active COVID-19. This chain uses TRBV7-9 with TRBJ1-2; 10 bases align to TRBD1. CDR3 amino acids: CASSRDRGNGYTF. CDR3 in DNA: TGTGCCAGCAGCCGGGACAGGGGAAACGGCTACACCTTC.